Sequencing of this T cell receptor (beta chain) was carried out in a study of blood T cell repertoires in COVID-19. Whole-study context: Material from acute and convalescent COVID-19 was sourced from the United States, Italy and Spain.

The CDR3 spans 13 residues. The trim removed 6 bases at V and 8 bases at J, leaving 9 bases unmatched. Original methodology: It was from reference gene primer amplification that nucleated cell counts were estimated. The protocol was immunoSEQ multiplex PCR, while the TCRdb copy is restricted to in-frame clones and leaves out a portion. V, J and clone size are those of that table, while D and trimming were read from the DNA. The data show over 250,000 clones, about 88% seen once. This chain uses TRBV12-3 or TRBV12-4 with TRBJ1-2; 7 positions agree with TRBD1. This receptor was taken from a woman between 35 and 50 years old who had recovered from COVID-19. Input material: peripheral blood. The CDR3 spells CASRPPTGRGYTF. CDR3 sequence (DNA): TGTGCCAGCAGGCCCCCGACAGGGCGGGGCTACACCTTC.